One T cell receptor (beta chain) is described in this entry. Its specificity is not known. This record comes from a study of cytomegalovirus exposure and HLA in healthy donors. Study-level information: Unique TCR beta sequences numbering some 120 million came from 150 million to 200 million T cells in an earlier analysis.

In the PCR, 60 Vbeta and 13 Jbeta primers were used. This table comes from immunoSEQ multiplex PCR, and its TCRdb copy is limited to in-frame clones, with some not included. The profile shows about 76,000 clones, about four fifths of them singletons. This CDR3 is built from 16 residues. Trimming removed 4 bases from V and 4 bases from J; junction bases left unmatched: 7. CDR1 is SEHNR and CDR2 is FQNEAQ in the germline V gene (reference sequence). Study-level points and caveats: A few of the chains that were CMV-associated were confirmed in vitro to be specific for CMV antigens. Reportedly, a later analysis found an Asian-associated ancestry cluster had fewer N-insertions than the roughly 700-donor mean.

The V gene is TRBV7-9, the J gene TRBJ2-5, with 12 bases that match TRBD2. The TCR originated in a middle-aged woman in good health and CMV-seropositive. Sequenced material: PBMCs. The CDR3 protein is CASSSSSGGARETQYF. In DNA, the CDR3 is TGTGCCAGCAGCTCCTCTAGCGGGGGGGCCCGAGAGACCCAGTACTTC. The full variable domain, in which reference TRBV7-9 and TRBJ2-5 provide the parts outside the CDR3, is DTGVSQNPRHKITKRGQNVTFRCDPISEHNRLYWYRQTLGQGPEFLTYFQNEAQLEKSRLLSDRFSAERPKGSFSTLEIQRTEQGDSAMYLCASSSSSGGARETQYFGPGTRLLVL.